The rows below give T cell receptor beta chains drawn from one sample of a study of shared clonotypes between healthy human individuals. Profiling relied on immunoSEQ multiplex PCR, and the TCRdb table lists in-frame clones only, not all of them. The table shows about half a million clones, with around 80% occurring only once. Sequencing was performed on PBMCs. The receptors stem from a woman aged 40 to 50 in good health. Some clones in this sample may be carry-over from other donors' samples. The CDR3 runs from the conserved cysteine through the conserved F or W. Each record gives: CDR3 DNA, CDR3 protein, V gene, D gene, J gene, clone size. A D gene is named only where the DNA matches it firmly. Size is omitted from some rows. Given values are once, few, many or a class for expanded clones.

DNA: TGTGCCAGCAGACCGACAGGGGCCGGGGAGCTGTTTTTT; CDR3: CASRPTGAGELFF; V: TRBV27; D: TRBD1; J: TRBJ2-2; size: -
DNA: TGTGCCAGCAGTTTAGTGTTGGGGGAAGGGACTAGCGAGAATCGAGGTCTTTTTGAGACCCAGTACTTC; CDR3: CASSLVLGEGTSENRGLFETQYF; V: TRBV27; D: TRBD2; J: TRBJ2-5; size: -
DNA: TGTGCCAGCAGTTTATCTAATACGGGCCAGGGCGGCGGTGGCTACACCTTC; CDR3: CASSLSNTGQGGGGYTF; V: TRBV27; D: -; J: TRBJ1-2; size: many
DNA: TGTGCCAGCAGTGGCGCAGTAGGGGGCACTGAAGCTTTCTTT; CDR3: CASSGAVGGTEAFF; V: TRBV2; D: -; J: TRBJ1-1; size: -
DNA: TGTGCCAGCAGCCAAGTCCTGCGGACTAGCGGCTACGAGCAGTACTTC; CDR3: CASSQVLRTSGYEQYF; V: TRBV4-2; D: TRBD2; J: TRBJ2-7; size: many
DNA: TGCGCCAGCAGCTCCGCCTCCGGGACAAGTTATGGCTACACCTTC; CDR3: CASSSASGTSYGYTF; V: TRBV5-1; D: -; J: TRBJ1-2; size: once
DNA: TGTGCCAGCACGACAGTTGGACAGGGCATAATCTCTGGGGCCAACGTCCTGACTTTC; CDR3: CASTTVGQGIISGANVLTF; V: TRBV28; D: TRBD1; J: TRBJ2-6; size: -
DNA: TGTGCCAGCAGCTTAAGCCTAGCGGGAGGAGGAGATACGCAGTATTTT; CDR3: CASSLSLAGGGDTQYF; V: TRBV7-3; D: TRBD2; J: TRBJ2-3; size: -
DNA: TGCGCCAGCAGCCCAAGGGACGGACCAAAAGCTAACTATGGCTACACCTTC; CDR3: CASSPRDGPKANYGYTF; V: TRBV5-1; D: -; J: TRBJ1-2; size: once
DNA: TGTGCCAGCAGCTTGGAGAAGGGGTCAGGGGGAGCTTTCTTT; CDR3: CASSLEKGSGGAFF; V: TRBV5-4; D: TRBD1; J: TRBJ1-1; size: few
DNA: TGTGCCAGTAGTAAGCACAATCCATTCTATGGCTACACCTTC; CDR3: CASSKHNPFYGYTF; V: TRBV19; D: -; J: TRBJ1-2; size: -
DNA: TGTGCCAGCAGGAGACAGGGAGAGGGCGAGCAGTACTTC; CDR3: CASRRQGEGEQYF; V: TRBV27; D: TRBD1; J: TRBJ2-7; size: -
DNA: TGTGCCAGCAGCCCGACTAGCGGGAGACCCTACGAGCAGTACTTC; CDR3: CASSPTSGRPYEQYF; V: TRBV7-4; D: TRBD2; J: TRBJ2-7; size: -
DNA: TGTGCCAGCAGCGAGACTAGCGGGTCCACCTACGAGCAGTACTTC; CDR3: CASSETSGSTYEQYF; V: TRBV2; D: TRBD2; J: TRBJ2-7; size: -
DNA: TGTGCCAGCAGCTCCGCCGGGACTAGCGGCCCGGGAGATACGCAGTATTTT; CDR3: CASSSAGTSGPGDTQYF; V: TRBV7-9; D: TRBD2; J: TRBJ2-3; size: -
DNA: TGTGCCAGCAGCTATTCGTGGGGCGGGACGTCTGGAAACACCATATATTTT; CDR3: CASSYSWGGTSGNTIYF; V: TRBV7-2; D: -; J: TRBJ1-3; size: -
DNA: TGTGCCAGCTCGCCTGGGGACATTTCCGAAAAACTGTTTTTT; CDR3: CASSPGDISEKLFF; V: TRBV18; D: -; J: TRBJ1-4; size: -
DNA: TGTGCCAGCAGTTTTAGGGGGAGGGGGGAGCTGTTTTTT; CDR3: CASSFRGRGELFF; V: TRBV27; D: -; J: TRBJ2-2; size: -
DNA: TGTGCCATCAGTCCCGGCGCAGAAGAGACCCAGTACTTC; CDR3: CAISPGAEETQYF; V: TRBV10-3; D: -; J: TRBJ2-5; size: -
DNA: TGTGCCAGCTCAACTTCCGGGACCTACACAGATACGCAGTATTTT; CDR3: CASSTSGTYTDTQYF; V: TRBV18; D: -; J: TRBJ2-3; size: -
DNA: TGTGCCAGCAGCCGATCCGGGACCGCCGTTGTCTATGGCTACACCTTC; CDR3: CASSRSGTAVVYGYTF; V: TRBV5-4; D: -; J: TRBJ1-2; size: -
DNA: TGTGTCAGCAGTGAACTCCTAGCCGATACCTACAATGAGCAGTTCTTC; CDR3: CVSSELLADTYNEQFF; V: TRBV2; D: -; J: TRBJ2-1; size: once
DNA: TGTGCCAGCAGCCCCCCTGGGAGCCAAGAAAAACTGTTTTTT; CDR3: CASSPPGSQEKLFF; V: TRBV7-2; D: -; J: TRBJ1-4; size: few
DNA: TGTGCCAGCAGGAGGACAGGAGACACTGAAGCTTTCTTT; CDR3: CASRRTGDTEAFF; V: TRBV2; D: TRBD1; J: TRBJ1-1; size: -
DNA: TGTGCCAGCAGTTACTCGAGACAGAGGAACACTGAAGCTTTCTTT; CDR3: CASSYSRQRNTEAFF; V: TRBV6-5; D: -; J: TRBJ1-1; size: -
DNA: TGCGCCAGCAGTGGCCAGCCGGGGGGTCAAGAGACCCAGTACTTC; CDR3: CASSGQPGGQETQYF; V: TRBV5-1; D: TRBD2; J: TRBJ2-5; size: -
DNA: TGTGCCAGCACCGACACAGGACAGGGGCCGGACAATGAGCAGTTCTTC; CDR3: CASTDTGQGPDNEQFF; V: TRBV11-2; D: TRBD1; J: TRBJ2-1; size: -
DNA: TGTGCCAGCAGTTTATCGATGGGGGCTAACCAGCCCCAGCATTTT; CDR3: CASSLSMGANQPQHF; V: TRBV27; D: -; J: TRBJ1-5; size: many
DNA: TGCGCCAGCAGCTCGGGACTAGCGGGAGAAGCGGATACGCAGTATTTT; CDR3: CASSSGLAGEADTQYF; V: TRBV5-1; D: TRBD2; J: TRBJ2-3; size: once
DNA: TGTGCCAGCAGTCTCGTGGGGGAGAACTATGGCTACACCTTC; CDR3: CASSLVGENYGYTF; V: TRBV28; D: -; J: TRBJ1-2; size: -
DNA: TGTGCCAGCTCACCAACAAGGACCTACTCTGGAAACACCATATATTTT; CDR3: CASSPTRTYSGNTIYF; V: TRBV18; D: -; J: TRBJ1-3; size: -
DNA: TGTGCCAGCAGCCTGCGAGGTTACTCCTCCTACAATGAGCAGTTCTTC; CDR3: CASSLRGYSSYNEQFF; V: TRBV7-9; D: -; J: TRBJ2-1; size: few
DNA: TGTGCAAAAGGGCAGTGGGGCGGTGAGCAGTTCTTC; CDR3: CAKGQWGGEQFF; V: TRBV5-4; D: -; J: TRBJ2-1; size: -
DNA: TGTGCCTGGAATAGGGACAGGTCCTACGAGCAGTACTTC; CDR3: CAWNRDRSYEQYF; V: TRBV30; D: TRBD1; J: TRBJ2-7; size: -
DNA: TGTGCCAGCAGCCACGGACTAGCGGGAGGGATCGACAATGAGCAGTTCTTC; CDR3: CASSHGLAGGIDNEQFF; V: TRBV7-9; D: TRBD2; J: TRBJ2-1; size: -
DNA: TGTGCCAGTAGTATCGCAGAAACCTACAATGAGCAGTTCTTC; CDR3: CASSIAETYNEQFF; V: TRBV19; D: -; J: TRBJ2-1; size: -
DNA: TGTGCCAGCAGGGAAACGGCGGATCGAGCTTTCTTT; CDR3: CASRETADRAFF; V: TRBV6-5; D: -; J: TRBJ1-1; size: -